This TCR beta chain was sequenced in a study of blood T cell repertoires in COVID-19 (dated by TCRdb to the early 2020s). With regard to the full study: The collaborator samples originated in the United States, Italy and Spain and spanned the acute and convalescent phases of COVID-19. Subjects who had been exposed to COVID-19, were actively infected with it, or had recovered from it provided the deeply sampled blood TCRbeta repertoires that made up the dataset. Where available, HLA class I and class II types were obtained from metadata supplied by the sample provider rather than from assay-based typing. The material from the prospective study consisted of cDNA or gDNA derived from T cells, B-cell-depleted T cells, or PBMCs. Samples came from the ongoing ImmuneRACE study (first 160 participants) plus 1,254 subjects from 6 global collaborators. A de-identified subject ID, COVID-19 status, age in years and sex were almost always included in the sample metadata. A freely available public database, intended as a resource for researchers studying the immune response to SARS-CoV-2, is where the repertoires were released. Beyond this particular receptor, the publication reports: The quantity of clinical and demographic metadata differed by source and by participant and was supplied without curation.

The germline V gene (reference sequence) supplies CDR1 LNHDA and CDR2 SQIVND. V is pared back by 1 base and J by 8 bases, with 18 bases lying between the germline termini. The CDR3, from cysteine to phenylalanine, totals 17 residues. The read is trimmed to its CDR3 DNA, 51 bases read in frame from base 1. On this clone itself: There is no known antigen for this receptor. The record has no base qualities; no much larger clone is one base away.

TCRbeta CDR3 regions were amplified from genomic DNA by means of the immunoSEQ Assay, a bias-controlled multiplex PCR. As for the original processing: The number of nucleated cells in each sample was estimated from the amplification of reference gene primers within the assay. To quantify the absolute abundance of each unique TCRbeta CDR3 rearrangement, sequence reads were collapsed and filtered. Productive Simpson clonality was computed per sample as the square root of Simpson's diversity index over productive rearrangements. The table was pulled from immuneACCESS by TCRdb, which kept in-frame rearrangements only. Such tables lose some clones; where checked, under half of the loss comes from unresolved V genes, and the rest has no known cause. For V, J and clone size, that table is used; D and trimming come from the DNA. For this sample the table gives around 100,000 clones, of which roughly 80% were detected only once. Jointly, the top ten make up roughly 8.1% of the sample.

Whole blood was collected in K2EDTA tubes by collaborating institutions according to the institutions' own protocols. For TCRbeta analysis, collaborator samples were shipped as frozen whole blood, as isolated PBMCs, or as DNA extracted from either sample type. The chain uses TRBV19 and TRBJ1-6; no D segment can be confidently identified. The sequenced material came from peripheral blood. The receptor's source is a woman aged 40 to 50 with acute or convalescent COVID-19. The nucleotides are TGTGCCAGTAGTATAGCTAAAACCTATCGGGAAGATTCACCCCTCCACTTT. This encodes CASSIAKTYREDSPLHF.